A single sample gave rise to the 30 T cell receptor beta chains below, sequenced in a study of beta chain features in type 1 diabetes. Points from the study as a whole: TCRB CDR3s were moderately but significantly shorter in Type 1 diabetes patients in all four CD4+ subsets.

Their target antigens are unknown. Reverse transcribing all isolated RNA meant expressed TCRB transcripts were sequenced. Libraries were prepared by immunoSEQ multiplex PCR; TCRdb keeps only in-frame clonotypes and omits some of them. The sample contains hundreds of thousands of clones, 13% of which appear only once. Sequencing was performed on naive CD4+ T cells from blood. All receptors derive from a man younger than 35 with type 1 diabetes.

This clone was found a few times. V gene TRBV29-1 combines with J gene TRBJ2-7; 7 bases map to TRBD2. V lost 6 bases, J lost 4 bases, and 6 bases stayed unmatched. Germline V gene data show CDR1 as SQVTM and CDR2 as ANQGSEA. The CDR3 has 12 residues. CDR3 DNA: TGCAGCGTCCCTACGGGAGGTTACGAGCAGTACTTC. Its protein product is CSVPTGGYEQYF.

J is TRBJ1-4 and V is TRBV5-1; maybe TRBD1 (6 bases). Trimming stripped 2 bases from V and 3 bases from J, with 8 bases between. The germline V gene has CDR1 SGHRS and CDR2 YFSETQ. This CDR3 has 14 residues. CDR3 sequence: CASSLQGSNEKLFF. CDR3 nucleotides: TGCGCCAGCAGCTTACAGGGCTCTAATGAAAAACTGTTTTTT. The full variable domain, its missing parts supplied by reference TRBV5-1 and TRBJ1-4, is KAGVTQTPRYLIKTRGQQVTLSCSPISGHRSVSWYQQTPGQGLQFLFEYFSETQRNKGNFPGRFSGRQFSNSRSEMNVSTLELGDSALYLCASSLQGSNEKLFFGSGTQLSVL.

This clone was detected a few times. CDR3 nucleotide sequence: TGTGCCAGCAGCTTAGAAGGGCAGCGGGGGGAATGGGATACGCAGTATTTT. Residues: CASSLEGQRGEWDTQYF. The rearrangement uses TRBV11-2 and TRBJ2-3, with 9 bases identical to TRBD2. CDR3 size: 17 residues. Losses at the gene ends were 0 bases for V and 6 bases for J; bases not matched to a gene: 10. The germline CDR1 and CDR2 sequences are SGHAT and FQNNGV.

With regard to this clone: Other DNA sequences within the sample encode an identical CDR3. The chain links TRBV29-1 to TRBJ1-1, with TRBD1 as a possible D gene (5 bases). With 6 bases removed from V and 0 bases from J, the gap between germline ends came to 11 bases. The CDR3 sequence is 13 residues long. Germline CDR1 reads SQVTM; CDR2 reads ANQGSEA. DNA of the CDR3: TGCAGCGTGGAGGGGCGTATGAACACTGAAGCTTTCTTT. Protein sequence: CSVEGRMNTEAFF.

This clone was counted a few times. The chain couples TRBV7-2 to TRBJ2-3; possible D gene TRBD2, 6 bases. The germline gives CDR1 SGHTA, CDR2 FQGNSA. With 1 base removed from V and 2 bases from J, the gap between germline ends came to 10 bases. CDR3 length: 15 amino acids. CDR3 sequence reads: CASSLVGTVTDTQYF. DNA for the CDR3: TGTGCCAGCAGCTTAGTCGGGACTGTCACAGATACGCAGTATTTT.

The chain is built from TRBV6-1 and TRBJ2-7; D is perhaps TRBD1 (6 bases). The germline CDR1 and CDR2 sequences are MNHNS and SASEGT. The CDR3 is 12 residues long. The V gene lost 10 bases and the J gene lost 2 bases, with 12 bases spanning the gap. CDR3 nucleotides: TGTGCCACCTCAGGGGCTACCTACGAGCAGTACTTC. Its protein is CATSGATYEQYF.

The chain uses TRBV28 and TRBJ2-5, with 10 positions matching TRBD2. CDR1 is MDHEN and CDR2 is SYDVKM in the germline V gene. After removal of 7 bases from V and 2 bases from J, the junction contained 13 bases not matched to a gene. This CDR3 is 17 amino acids long. CDR3: CASNGASGGRRQETQYF. The CDR3, as DNA: TGTGCCAGCAACGGGGCTAGCGGGGGACGGAGGCAAGAGACCCAGTACTTC. The full variable domain, with the rest looked up from reference TRBV28 and TRBJ2-5, is DVKVTQSSRYLVKRTGEKVFLECVQDMDHENMFWYRQDPGLGLRLIYFSYDVKMKEKGDIPEGYSVSREKKERFSLILESASTNQTSMYLCASNGASGGRRQETQYFGPGTRLLVL.

This clone was detected only a few times. V is TRBV2 and J is TRBJ1-5; D remains ambiguous. V was clipped by 3 bases and J by 3 bases, with 9 bases between them. In germline, CDR1 is SNHLY, CDR2 FYNNEI. The CDR3 spans 14 residues. The CDR3 DNA reads TGTGCCAGCAGTGATGTGCAGGACAATCAGCCCCAGCATTTT. It specifies CASSDVQDNQPQHF.

This clone was seen a handful of times. This sample includes further DNA sequences coding for the same CDR3. This chain uses TRBV29-1 with TRBJ1-2; D is unresolved. The V gene lost 6 bases and the J gene lost 4 bases, with 12 bases spanning the gap. Germline V gives CDR1 SQVTM, CDR2 ANQGSEA. The CDR3 loop spans 12 amino acids. CDR3 amino acids: CSVGESGYGYTF. CDR3 coding DNA: TGCAGCGTCGGTGAGTCCGGCTATGGCTACACCTTC.

This clone was counted only a few times. J is TRBJ2-7 and V is TRBV30, with D perhaps matching TRBD1 (6 bases). The CDR3 is 12 amino acids. Trimming removed 8 bases at V and 5 bases at J, with 16 bases between. The germline V gene has CDR1 GTSNPN and CDR2 SVGIG (reference sequence). The CDR3 loop is CAVSGTGHEQYF. The CDR3 DNA is TGTGCCGTTAGTGGTACAGGGCACGAGCAGTACTTC.

Only a few counts were recorded for this clone. This chain links TRBV21-1 with TRBJ2-5. TRBV21-1 counts as a pseudogene. There are 15 residues in the CDR3. The CDR3 DNA follows: TGTGCCAGCATCCCCCCCGTAGGGTCGTGGGAGACCCAGTACTTC. This gives the protein CASIPPVGSWETQYF.

The rearrangement joins TRBV4-1 to TRBJ1-5; 8 bases line up with TRBD1. With V trimmed by 0 bases and J by 1 base, 8 bases remained unmatched. Looked up from germline, CDR1 is MGHRA and CDR2 is YSYEKL. The CDR3 is made up of 18 amino acids. The CDR3 nucleotides are TGCGCCAGCAGCCAAGAGAGTCAGGGGGCGACAAGCAATCAGCCCCAGCATTTT. It encodes CASSQESQGATSNQPQHF.

This clone was observed a handful of times. This chain links TRBV28 with TRBJ1-2; tentative D call: TRBD1 (5 bases). V was shortened by 3 bases and J by 4 bases, with 9 bases between the two germline ends. Germline CDR1 MDHEN, CDR2 SYDVKM. This CDR3 has 13 amino acids. The CDR3 sequence is CASSFGGSYGYTF. The CDR3 nucleotides read TGTGCCAGCAGTTTTGGGGGAAGCTATGGCTACACCTTC.

This clone was detected only a few times. This chain connects TRBV7-9 to TRBJ1-1; no reliable D call. The V and J ends lost 5 bases and 5 bases respectively, with 12 bases between them. Germline V gene lookup returns CDR1 SEHNR and CDR2 FQNEAQ (reference sequence). CDR3 size: 13 residues. This chain's CDR3 is CASSTTRGTEAFF. The CDR3 DNA follows: TGTGCCAGCAGCACGACCAGAGGGACTGAAGCTTTCTTT.

This clone turned up a few times. The chain is built from TRBV11-1 and TRBJ1-2; 9 bases align to TRBD1. With V trimmed by 4 bases and J by 2 bases, 5 bases remained unmatched. The CDR3 extends over 15 amino acids. Per germline, CDR1 SGHAT and CDR2 FQDESV (reference sequence). CDR3 nucleotides: TGTGCCAGCAGCTCGAGGACAGGGGTAAACTATGGCTACACCTTC. Translating gives CASSSRTGVNYGYTF.

This clone was detected a few times. The V gene is TRBV2, the J gene TRBJ1-6; D is uncertain. Germline V CDR1 and CDR2: SNHLY, FYNNEI. The length of the CDR3 is 14 residues. Trimming pared 6 bases from V and 7 bases from J, leaving 13 bases between. CDR3 residues: CASRSGLGNSPLHF. The CDR3 DNA sequence: TGTGCCAGCAGGTCGGGTCTGGGCAATTCACCCCTCCACTTT.

The gene calls are TRBV6-5 and TRBJ1-5; the match to TRBD1 covers 8 bases. The trim removed 6 bases at V and 0 bases at J, leaving 1 base unmatched. CDR1 MNHEY and CDR2 SVGAGI come from the germline V gene. The CDR3 loop spans 14 amino acids. The CDR3 bases are TGTGCCAGCAGGGGACAGGTTAGCAATCAGCCCCAGCATTTT. As protein: CASRGQVSNQPQHF.

This clone occurred a few times. The V and J genes are TRBV7-2 and TRBJ1-3; D unclear. V was trimmed by 2 bases and J by 0 bases, leaving 5 bases between them. Germline loops: CDR1 SGHTA, CDR2 FQGNSA. This CDR3 has 14 amino acids. The CDR3 sequence: CASSLPSSGNTIYF. Here the CDR3 DNA reads TGTGCCAGCAGCTTACCGAGCTCTGGAAACACCATATATTTT.

The CDR3 here is CASSLDARTGSYGYTF. In nucleotides, the CDR3 is TGTGCCAGCAGCTTAGACGCCAGGACTGGGTCTTATGGCTACACCTTC. The V call is TRBV7-9, the J call TRBJ1-2; D is unresolved. The CDR3 totals 16 residues. The V end was cut by 1 base, the J end by 5 bases, with 17 bases between. Germline V gene sequence: CDR1 SEHNR, CDR2 FQNEAQ (reference sequence).

This clone was counted between two and nine times. A read error may be the cause here, since a much bigger clone is one base away. The rearrangement links TRBV6-1 to TRBJ2-5; no definite D call. Between the trimmed V and J ends, which lost 1 base and 7 bases, there was a span of 1 base. This CDR3 is built from 10 residues. Germline CDR1 MNHNS, CDR2 SASEGT. CDR3 DNA: TGTGCCAGCAGTGAAGGGACCCAGTACTTC. This translates into CASSEGTQYF.

This clone was seen only a few times. This sequence joins TRBV30 and TRBJ1-2, with TRBD1 as a possible D gene (5 bases). V was pared by 4 bases and J by 6 bases, with 18 bases between. This CDR3 is 14 amino acids long. Germline CDR1 GTSNPN, CDR2 SVGIG (reference sequence). The chain's CDR3 is CAWNRFPGGDGYTF. DNA for the CDR3: TGTGCCTGGAACCGCTTCCCCGGGGGAGATGGCTACACCTTC.

CDR3 bases: TGTGCCAGCTCACCATTGTCCGCAGCGGACCAGGCCGGGGAGCTGTTTTTT. The encoded protein is CASSPLSAADQAGELFF. The chain is built from TRBV18 and TRBJ2-2; D possibly corresponds to TRBD2 (5 bases). V lost 2 bases and J 6 bases, leaving 19 bases between the germline ends. Germline V gene sequence: CDR1 KGHSH, CDR2 LQKENI. The CDR3 runs to 17 residues.

This clone appeared a few times. The genes are TRBV4-2 and TRBJ2-2; D is ambiguous. V lost 4 bases, J lost 7 bases, and 7 bases lay in between. Germline loops: CDR1 LGHNA, CDR2 YNFKEQ. The CDR3 sequence is 12 residues long. CDR3 loop: CASSPLGGELFF. CDR3 bases: TGTGCCAGCAGCCCCCTGGGCGGGGAGCTGTTTTTT.

This clone was recorded a few times. The V call is TRBV25-1, the J call TRBJ1-2, with 7 bases identical to TRBD1. J gave up 9 bases and V 6 bases, and 10 bases lay outside the gene matches. The germline V gene has CDR1 MGHDK and CDR2 SYGVNS. The CDR3 has 13 residues. The CDR3 region is CASRPGGLSSYTF. CDR3 DNA: TGTGCCAGCAGACCAGGGGGGTTATCTAGCTACACCTTC.

This chain uses TRBV14 with TRBJ1-6; D gene uncertain. The CDR3 is 13 residues long. Looked up from germline, CDR1 is SGHDN and CDR2 is FVKESK. V was trimmed by 4 bases and J by 6 bases, leaving 7 bases between them. CDR3 sequence (DNA): TGTGCCAGCAGCCCCCGGGTTAATTCACCCCTCCACTTT. Amino acid sequence: CASSPRVNSPLHF.

This chain links TRBV4-1 with TRBJ1-2; the D is unclear. V was clipped by 1 base and J by 4 bases, with 13 bases between them. CDR3 length equals 15 residues. Germline V lookup: CDR1 MGHRA, CDR2 YSYEKL. The CDR3 region is CASSQAAASIYGYTF. CDR3 in DNA: TGCGCCAGCAGCCAAGCGGCGGCCAGCATCTATGGCTACACCTTC.

The gene calls are TRBV28 and TRBJ2-7; the D is unclear. The length of the CDR3 is 14 residues. Trimming stripped 7 bases from V and 2 bases from J, with 15 bases between. Germline loops: CDR1 MDHEN, CDR2 SYDVKM. DNA for the CDR3: TGTGCCAGCATCCCAATGGACGGAACCTACGAGCAGTACTTC. Translated, it gives CASIPMDGTYEQYF.

V is TRBV4-1 and J is TRBJ2-7; 7 bases match TRBD1. Trimming removed 2 bases from V and 2 bases from J; junction bases left unmatched: 9. Looked up from germline, CDR1 is MGHRA and CDR2 is YSYEKL. This CDR3 is built from 16 residues. In nucleotides, the CDR3 is TGCGCCAGCAGCCAACGTCTTAACCAGGGGGCCTACGAGCAGTACTTC. It codes for CASSQRLNQGAYEQYF.

A word on this clone: The sample carries other DNA sequences with the same CDR3. V gene TRBV30 combines with J gene TRBJ1-5, with D tentatively TRBD1 (6 bases). Trimming pared 1 base from V and 0 bases from J, leaving 7 bases between. The CDR3 sequence is 14 residues long. Germline V gene sequence: CDR1 GTSNPN, CDR2 SVGIG (reference sequence). CDR3 protein: CAWSGTASNQPQHF. CDR3 nucleotides: TGTGCCTGGAGTGGGACAGCTAGCAATCAGCCCCAGCATTTT.

The V and J genes are TRBV7-9 and TRBJ1-1; D perhaps matches TRBD1 (6 bases). CDR1 is SEHNR and CDR2 is FQNEAQ in the germline V gene (reference sequence). V was pared by 6 bases and J by 1 base, with 15 bases between. The CDR3 consists of 15 residues. In DNA form, the CDR3 reads TGTGCCAGCAGTTGGAACAGGGATAAGAACACTGAAGCTTTCTTT. This sequence encodes CASSWNRDKNTEAFF.